This TCR beta chain derives from a study of response to subunit inactivated influenza vaccine. Each CDR3 protein is one row after TCRdb ran MiXCR on the RT-PCR reads. The sample lists hundreds of thousands of distinct CDR3 sequences; roughly 13% were seen once. This clonotype was seen only a few times. Trimming removed 8 bases from V and 1 base from J; junction bases left unmatched: 10. The CDR3 length is 17 residues. From germline, CDR1 is DFQATT and CDR2 SNEGSKA (reference sequence). This TCR came from a middle-aged man who received an inactivated influenza vaccine. The sample was PBMCs from blood, taken about 6 weeks after vaccination. The V and J genes are TRBV20-1 and TRBJ2-1; 14 bases align to TRBD2. The CDR3 reads CSLPGLAGEASYNEQFF. As DNA, the CDR3 is TGCAGTCTTCCGGGACTAGCGGGAGAGGCGTCCTACAATGAGCAGTTCTTC.